The 25 T cell receptor beta chains given below trace back to one sample, sequenced in a study of early T cells in non-severe SARS-CoV-2 infection. TCRdb itself ran the 5' RACE reads through MiXCR, one entry per CDR3 protein. The profile covers some 50,000 distinct CDR3 sequences, with about 4.6% appearing a single time and around 6% taken by the ten largest. The sample comprised whole blood. The receptor source for this set is an adult who was a healthcare worker with PCR-confirmed SARS-CoV-2 infection or an uninfected control (not recorded which).

The sample holds many counts of this clonotype. The CDR3 DNA reads as TGCGCCAGCAGCTTGGGGGGGAGTTCGGAGACCCAGTACTTC. This codes for CASSLGGSSETQYF. The gene calls are TRBV5-1 and TRBJ2-5; D assignment may be TRBD1 or TRBD2 (5 bases each). The V end lost 0 bases, the J end lost 5 bases, and 11 bases lay between the germline ends. Germline V gene lookup returns CDR1 SGHRS and CDR2 YFSETQ. The CDR3 extends over 14 amino acids.

This clonotype was picked up many times. The genes are TRBV6-1 and TRBJ2-7, with 9 bases matching TRBD1. The CDR3 spans 13 residues. Germline V CDR1 and CDR2: MNHNS, SASEGT. J gave up 5 bases and V 7 bases, and 6 bases lay outside the gene matches. CDR3 DNA sequence: TGTGCCAGCACAGGGACAGGGTTCCACGAGCAGTACTTC. Protein: CASTGTGFHEQYF.

This clonotype was counted ten times or more. This rearrangement joins TRBV11-2 to TRBJ2-1; the D is unclear. This CDR3 spans 15 amino acids. Germline values: CDR1 SGHAT, CDR2 FQNNGV. The V end lost 4 bases, the J end lost 5 bases, and 15 bases lay between the germline ends. The DNA for the CDR3 is TGTGCCAGCAGCTCACCCCGAGGCCGGAACAATGAGCAGTTCTTC. Its protein product is CASSSPRGRNNEQFF.

Many counts were recorded for this clonotype. J is TRBJ2-2 and V is TRBV19, with 7 positions matching TRBD2. J was trimmed by 4 bases and V by 6 bases; bases with no gene match: 8. Germline V gives CDR1 LNHDA, CDR2 SQIVND (reference sequence). There are 15 residues in the CDR3. CDR3 residues: CASSQTSAGTGELFF. DNA for the CDR3: TGTGCCAGTAGCCAAACTAGCGCCGGCACCGGGGAGCTGTTTTTT.

A few counts support this clonotype. V gene TRBV3-1 combines with J gene TRBJ2-1; 15 bases match TRBD2. The CDR3 covers 21 residues. CDR1 and CDR2 (germline): LGHDT, YNNKEL (reference sequence). J was trimmed by 2 bases and V by 0 bases; bases with no gene match: 11. CDR3 DNA sequence: TGTGCCAGCAGCCAAGATCTTGTCGGGACTAGCGGGGGGATCCCCTACAATGAGCAGTTCTTC. Translation gives CASSQDLVGTSGGIPYNEQFF.

This chain connects TRBV6-2 or TRBV6-3 to TRBJ1-6; D is uncertain. CDR3 length: 12 amino acids. Trimming shortened V by 6 bases and J by 8 bases, and 8 bases separated the two germline ends. Germline values: CDR1 MNHEY, CDR2 SVGEGT. The CDR3 nucleotides are TGTGCCAGCAGGAGCCGACATTCACCCCTCCACTTT. Translation gives CASRSRHSPLHF.

This clonotype was seen at least ten times. This rearrangement joins TRBV18 to TRBJ2-2; D is unclear. V was cut by 2 bases and J by 7 bases, with 5 bases left in between. CDR1 and CDR2 (germline): KGHSH, LQKENI. This CDR3 contains 12 residues. DNA for the CDR3: TGTGCCAGCTCACCAATGGGCGGGGAGCTGTTTTTT. Translated, it gives CASSPMGGELFF.

This clonotype was seen many times. The rearrangement uses TRBV7-3 and TRBJ2-2, with 11 nucleotides matching TRBD2. This CDR3 is built from 17 residues. J was trimmed by 2 bases and V by 5 bases; bases with no gene match: 7. The germline V gene encodes CDR1 SGHTA and CDR2 FQGTGA. As DNA, the CDR3 is TGTGCCAGCAGCGCCTTAGCGGGAGGGCCCAACACCGGGGAGCTGTTTTTT. It encodes CASSALAGGPNTGELFF.

This clonotype was detected a few times. The chain uses TRBV3-1 and TRBJ1-1; unclear D gene. This CDR3 region has 14 residues. Looked up from germline, CDR1 is LGHDT and CDR2 is YNNKEL (reference sequence). V was shortened by 3 bases and J by 1 base, with 9 bases between the two germline ends. CDR3 DNA: TGTGCCAGCAGCCAGAGGTCTCGGAACACTGAAGCTTTCTTT. It translates to CASSQRSRNTEAFF.

The sample holds many counts of this clonotype. The chain combines TRBV7-2 with TRBJ2-4; the match to TRBD1 covers 9 bases. CDR3 length: 16 residues. V lost 5 bases and J lost 6; bases outside the gene matches: 11. Germline-derived CDR1 and CDR2 are SGHTA and FQGNSA. This chain's CDR3 is CASSGGTGTGRNIQYF. CDR3 DNA sequence: TGTGCCAGCAGCGGCGGGACAGGGACGGGCAGAAACATTCAGTACTTC.

This clonotype was observed many times. The gene calls are TRBV3-1 and TRBJ1-2, with D possibly matching TRBD1 (5 bases). Trimming removed 6 bases at V and 7 bases at J, with 15 bases between. Germline CDR1 LGHDT, CDR2 YNNKEL (reference sequence). This CDR3 contains 13 residues. CDR3 nucleotide sequence: TGTGCCAGCAGAGGGGACGGCCTCTCTGGCTACACCTTC. Its protein is CASRGDGLSGYTF.

V is TRBV6-6 and J is TRBJ1-5; possibly TRBD1 for D (6 bases). Trimming took 2 bases from V and 6 from J, leaving 8 bases between them. The CDR3 is 13 amino acids. Germline V lookup: CDR1 MNHNY, CDR2 SVGAGI (reference sequence). The DNA for the CDR3 is TGTGCCAGCAGTTACGAGGGGGGTCAGCCCCAGCATTTT. Translating gives CASSYEGGQPQHF.

This chain uses TRBV7-2 with TRBJ2-1, with no clear D. The V and J ends lost 1 base and 3 bases respectively, with 4 bases between them. CDR3 length: 13 amino acids. Looked up from germline, CDR1 is SGHTA and CDR2 is FQGNSA. CDR3 residues: CASSLDNYNEQFF. CDR3 sequence (DNA): TGTGCCAGCAGCTTAGACAACTACAATGAGCAGTTCTTC. Together with reference TRBV7-2 and TRBJ2-1, the CDR3 gives the full variable domain: GAGVSQSPSNKVTEKGKDVELRCDPISGHTALYWYRQSLGQGLEFLIYFQGNSAPDKSGLPSDRFSAERTGGSVSTLTIQRTQQEDSAVYLCASSLDNYNEQFFGPGTRLTVL.

By share of the sample, this clonotype is medium-sized. The gene calls are TRBV13 and TRBJ2-7; the D gene is possibly TRBD2 (5 bases). This CDR3 has 13 residues. Germline CDR1 reads PRHDT; CDR2 reads FYEKMQ (reference sequence). With 7 bases removed from V and 6 bases from J, the gap between germline ends came to 16 bases. The CDR3 region has the DNA TGTGCCAGCACACTAAGGAACGGGGTCGAGCAGTACTTC. Its translation is CASTLRNGVEQYF.

This clonotype was counted at least ten times. V usage is TRBV20-1 and J usage is TRBJ2-7, with a tentative D call TRBD2 (6 bases). Germline CDR1 DFQATT, CDR2 SNEGSKA (reference sequence). The length of the CDR3 is 14 residues. Trimming removed 4 bases from V and 0 bases from J, with 13 bases in between. The CDR3 nucleotides read TGCAGTGCTAAAACTAGCTTAAGCTCCTACGAGCAGTACTTC. Its translation is CSAKTSLSSYEQYF.

Many counts were recorded for this clonotype. This chain links TRBV10-2 with TRBJ2-5, with 10 bases aligning to TRBD2. The germline V gene has CDR1 WSHSY and CDR2 SAAADI. The J segment lost 2 bases and the V segment lost 2 bases, leaving 5 bases of the junction unmatched. This CDR3 spans 16 amino acids. CDR3 sequence: CASSEGAGGVQETQYF. The DNA of the CDR3 is TGCGCCAGCAGTGAGGGAGCGGGGGGGGTTCAAGAGACCCAGTACTTC.

This clonotype occurred many times. The rearrangement joins TRBV20-1 to TRBJ2-5; D remains unclear. The germline V gene encodes CDR1 DFQATT and CDR2 SNEGSKA (reference sequence). V was trimmed by 1 base and J by 2 bases, leaving 11 bases between them. The CDR3 covers 14 residues. Here the CDR3 reads CSARVVLGQETQYF. The CDR3 region has the DNA TGCAGTGCTAGAGTAGTTTTGGGTCAAGAGACCCAGTACTTC.

This clonotype was seen at least ten times. The J gene is TRBJ2-7, the V gene TRBV7-8, with 8 bases identical to TRBD1. V was pared by 8 bases and J by 4 bases, with 10 bases of the junction left unmatched. CDR3 length: 14 residues. Germline V CDR1 and CDR2: SGHVS, FQNEAQ. CDR3 loop: CASSFGDRLYEQYF. CDR3 sequence (DNA): TGTGCCAGCTCCTTTGGGGACAGGCTGTACGAGCAGTACTTC.

This clonotype came up many times. The J gene is TRBJ1-2, the V gene TRBV5-8; the D is unclear. Germline V gene data show CDR1 as SGHTS and CDR2 as YDEGEE. This CDR3 contains 16 residues. The ends were cut back, 2 bases at V and 2 bases at J, with 16 bases in the middle. CDR3 sequence reads: CASSFGFGEYNYGYTF. The CDR3 nucleotides read TGTGCCAGCAGCTTCGGATTCGGGGAATACAACTATGGCTACACCTTC.

This clonotype has at least ten counts. CDR3 protein: CASSLSRRNTEAFF. The CDR3 DNA is TGTGCCAGCAGTTTATCCCGGAGGAACACTGAAGCTTTCTTT. The chain is built from TRBV12-3 or TRBV12-4 and TRBJ1-1; D gene uncertain. The CDR3 has 14 amino acids. V was shortened by 2 bases and J by 1 base, with 8 bases between the two germline ends.

This clonotype showed up many times. Here the CDR3 DNA reads TGCAGTGCTAGAGATCCCGGGACTCCCTCCTACGAGCAGTACTTC. As protein: CSARDPGTPSYEQYF. The genes are TRBV20-1 and TRBJ2-7, with D maybe TRBD2 (6 bases). Germline-derived CDR1 and CDR2 are DFQATT and SNEGSKA (reference sequence). This CDR3 is built from 15 residues. Trimming left V 0 bases short and J 0 bases short, with 12 bases between.

This clonotype has ten or more counts. CDR3 protein: CASSLEPINRLHF. CDR3 nucleotide sequence: TGCGCCAGCAGCTTGGAGCCTATAAATCGCCTCCACTTT. The chain uses TRBV5-1 and TRBJ1-6, with D hard to call. Trimming took 0 bases from V and 15 from J, leaving 13 bases between them. The CDR3 covers 13 residues. Germline V gene data show CDR1 as SGHRS and CDR2 as YFSETQ.

This clonotype has only a few counts. The chain links TRBV7-6 to TRBJ2-7, with D perhaps TRBD2 (5 bases). The CDR3 contains 15 residues. The V and J ends lost 5 bases and 0 bases respectively, with 14 bases between them. Germline CDR1 reads SGHVS; CDR2 reads FNYEAQ. The CDR3 region is CASSPRAGSSYEQYF. The DNA of the CDR3 is TGTGCCAGCAGCCCCCGGGCTGGGAGCTCCTACGAGCAGTACTTC.

This clonotype was counted at least ten times. V gene TRBV5-1 combines with J gene TRBJ2-1, with a weak D call TRBD1 (6 bases). In germline, CDR1 is SGHRS, CDR2 YFSETQ. Trimming removed 1 base at V and 6 bases at J, with 8 bases between. The length of the CDR3 is 13 residues. The CDR3 DNA reads as TGCGCCAGCAGCTTGAACAGGGCCAATGAGCAGTTCTTC. Protein sequence: CASSLNRANEQFF.

This clonotype was observed at least ten times. The chain has TRBV4-1 and TRBJ1-2, with D possibly TRBD1 on 5 matching bases. The CDR3 is made up of 16 amino acids. Germline V gives CDR1 MGHRA, CDR2 YSYEKL. Trimming stripped 4 bases from V and 8 bases from J, with 23 bases between. In DNA form, the CDR3 reads TGCGCCAGCAGCCGCCAATTCGGAGAAGGGGAGGGCGGCTACACCTTC. Translation gives CASSRQFGEGEGGYTF.